This T cell receptor (beta chain) was recovered during a study of beta chain features in type 1 diabetes. Germline V gene sequence: CDR1 SEHNR, CDR2 FQNEAQ (reference sequence). The CDR3 loop spans 13 amino acids. V lost 6 bases and J lost 0, with 6 bases in between. TCRB transcripts that were expressed got sequenced, as all of the isolated RNA had been reverse transcribed. Profiling relied on immunoSEQ multiplex PCR, and the TCRdb table lists in-frame clones only, not all of them. The sample includes 400,000 to 600,000 clones, roughly 30% seen only once; the top ten take roughly 0.06%. Specimen: naive CD4+ T cells from blood. This clonotype was sampled from a man aged 18 to 30 in good health. The V call is TRBV7-9, the J call TRBJ2-4; no clear D gene. The CDR3 DNA follows: TGTGCCAGCAGGACCTTAGCCAAAAACATTCAGTACTTC. It specifies CASRTLAKNIQYF.